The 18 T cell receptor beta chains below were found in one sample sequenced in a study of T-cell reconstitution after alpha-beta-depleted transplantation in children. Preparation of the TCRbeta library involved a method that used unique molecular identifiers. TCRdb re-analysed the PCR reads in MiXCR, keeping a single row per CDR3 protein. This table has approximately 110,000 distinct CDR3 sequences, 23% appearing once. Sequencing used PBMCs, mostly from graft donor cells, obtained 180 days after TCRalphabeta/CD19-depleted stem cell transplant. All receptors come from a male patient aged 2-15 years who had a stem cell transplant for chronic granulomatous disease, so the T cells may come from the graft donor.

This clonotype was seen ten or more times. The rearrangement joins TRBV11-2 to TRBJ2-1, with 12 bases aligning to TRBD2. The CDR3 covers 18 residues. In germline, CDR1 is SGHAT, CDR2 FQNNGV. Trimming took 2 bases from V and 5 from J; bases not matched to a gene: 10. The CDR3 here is CASSLIPGASGRDNEQFF. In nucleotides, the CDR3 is TGTGCCAGCAGCTTAATTCCTGGCGCTAGCGGGAGGGACAATGAGCAGTTCTTC.

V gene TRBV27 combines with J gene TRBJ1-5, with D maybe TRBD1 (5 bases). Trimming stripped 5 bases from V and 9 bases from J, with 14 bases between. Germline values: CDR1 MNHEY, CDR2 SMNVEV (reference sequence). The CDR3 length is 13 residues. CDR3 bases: TGTGCCAGCAGTAGGGAGGGGACGGGGCCCCAGCATTTT. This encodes CASSREGTGPQHF.

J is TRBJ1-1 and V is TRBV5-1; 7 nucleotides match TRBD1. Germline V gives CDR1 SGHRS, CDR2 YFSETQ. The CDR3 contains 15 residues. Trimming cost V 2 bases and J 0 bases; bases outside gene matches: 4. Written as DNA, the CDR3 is TGCGCCAGCAGCTTCGGACAGGCCCTGAACACTGAAGCTTTCTTT. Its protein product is CASSFGQALNTEAFF.

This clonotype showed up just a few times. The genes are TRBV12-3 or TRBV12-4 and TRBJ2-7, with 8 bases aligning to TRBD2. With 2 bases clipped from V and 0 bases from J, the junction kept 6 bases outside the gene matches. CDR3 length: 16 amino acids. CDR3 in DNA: TGTGCCAGCAGTTTATGGGTCGCGGGAGGCTCCTACGAGCAGTACTTC. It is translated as CASSLWVAGGSYEQYF.

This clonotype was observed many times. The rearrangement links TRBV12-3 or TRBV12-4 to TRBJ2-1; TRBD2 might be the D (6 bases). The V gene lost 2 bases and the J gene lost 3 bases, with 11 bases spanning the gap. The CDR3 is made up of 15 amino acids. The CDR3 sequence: CASSLSGQGYNEQFF. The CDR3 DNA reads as TGTGCCAGCAGTTTAAGCGGGCAAGGCTACAATGAGCAGTTCTTC.

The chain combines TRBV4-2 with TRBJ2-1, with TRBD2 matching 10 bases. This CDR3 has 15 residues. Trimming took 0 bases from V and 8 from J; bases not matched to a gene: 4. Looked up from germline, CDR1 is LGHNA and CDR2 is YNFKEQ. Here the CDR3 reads CASSQDLAGADEQFF. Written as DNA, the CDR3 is TGTGCCAGCAGCCAAGATCTAGCGGGGGCTGATGAGCAGTTCTTC.

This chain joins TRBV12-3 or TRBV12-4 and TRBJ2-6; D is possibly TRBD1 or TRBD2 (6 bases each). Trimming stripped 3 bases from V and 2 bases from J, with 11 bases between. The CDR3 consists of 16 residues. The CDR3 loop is CASSLPGAPGANVLTF. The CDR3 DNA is TGTGCCAGCAGTTTGCCGGGGGCGCCTGGGGCCAACGTCCTGACTTTC.

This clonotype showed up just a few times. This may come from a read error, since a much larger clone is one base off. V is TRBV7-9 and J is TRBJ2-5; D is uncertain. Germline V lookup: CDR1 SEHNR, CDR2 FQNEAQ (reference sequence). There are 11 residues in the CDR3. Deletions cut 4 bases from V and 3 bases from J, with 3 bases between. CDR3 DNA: TGTGCCAGCAGCTACAAAGAGACCCAGTACTTC. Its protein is CASSYKETQYF.

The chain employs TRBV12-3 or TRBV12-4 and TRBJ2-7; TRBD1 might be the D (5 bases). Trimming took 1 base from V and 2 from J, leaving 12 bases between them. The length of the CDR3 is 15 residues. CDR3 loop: CASSLGTGRAYEQYF. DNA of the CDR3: TGTGCCAGCAGTTTAGGAACAGGCCGAGCCTACGAGCAGTACTTC.

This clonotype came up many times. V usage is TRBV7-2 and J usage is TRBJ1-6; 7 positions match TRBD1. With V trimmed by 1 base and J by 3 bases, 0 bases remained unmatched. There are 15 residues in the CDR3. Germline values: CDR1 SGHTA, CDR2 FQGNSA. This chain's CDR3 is CASSLGDSYNSPLHF. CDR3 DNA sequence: TGTGCCAGCAGCTTAGGGGACAGCTATAATTCACCCCTCCACTTT.

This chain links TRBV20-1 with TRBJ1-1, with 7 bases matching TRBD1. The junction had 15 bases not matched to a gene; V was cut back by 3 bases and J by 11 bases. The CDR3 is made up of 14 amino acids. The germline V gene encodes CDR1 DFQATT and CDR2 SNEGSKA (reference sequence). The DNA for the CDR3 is TGCAGTGCTAGGAGGGGGGAACGACAGGGAGGGGCTTTCTTT. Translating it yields CSARRGERQGGAFF.

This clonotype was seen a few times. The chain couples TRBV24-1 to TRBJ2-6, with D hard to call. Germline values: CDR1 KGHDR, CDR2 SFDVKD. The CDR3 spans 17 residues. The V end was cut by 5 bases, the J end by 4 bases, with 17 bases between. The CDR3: CATSVRDTHVGANVLTF. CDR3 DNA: TGTGCCACCAGTGTTCGAGACACCCACGTGGGGGCCAACGTCCTGACTTTC.

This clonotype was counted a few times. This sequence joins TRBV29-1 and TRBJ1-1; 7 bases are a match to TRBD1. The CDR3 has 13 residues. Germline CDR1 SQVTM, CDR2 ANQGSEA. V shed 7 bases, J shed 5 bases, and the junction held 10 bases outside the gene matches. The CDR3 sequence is CSGQGLWSTEAFF. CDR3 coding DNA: TGCAGCGGACAGGGCCTTTGGAGTACTGAAGCTTTCTTT.

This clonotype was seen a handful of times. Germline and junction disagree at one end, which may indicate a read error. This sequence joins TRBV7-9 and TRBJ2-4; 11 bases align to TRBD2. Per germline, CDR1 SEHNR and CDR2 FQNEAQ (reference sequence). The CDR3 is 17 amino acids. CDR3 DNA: TGTGCCAGCAGCCTAGCGGGAGGACCACTAGCCAAAAACATTCAGTACTTC. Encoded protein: CASSLAGGPLAKNIQYF.

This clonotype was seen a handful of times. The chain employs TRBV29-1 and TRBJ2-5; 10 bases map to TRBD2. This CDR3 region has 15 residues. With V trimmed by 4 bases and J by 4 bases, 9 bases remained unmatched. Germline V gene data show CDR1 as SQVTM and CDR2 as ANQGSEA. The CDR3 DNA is TGCAGCGTTGGAGGTCCTAGCGGGGGTGGAGAGACCCAGTACTTC. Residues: CSVGGPSGGGETQYF.

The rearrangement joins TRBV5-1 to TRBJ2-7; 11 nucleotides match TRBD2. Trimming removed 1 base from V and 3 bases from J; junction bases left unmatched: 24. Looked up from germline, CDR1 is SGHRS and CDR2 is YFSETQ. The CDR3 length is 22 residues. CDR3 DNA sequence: TGCGCCAGCAGCTTGTCCCCGGGACCTATAGCGGGAGGGCCAGTCCTTATCTACGAGCAGTACTTC. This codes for CASSLSPGPIAGGPVLIYEQYF.

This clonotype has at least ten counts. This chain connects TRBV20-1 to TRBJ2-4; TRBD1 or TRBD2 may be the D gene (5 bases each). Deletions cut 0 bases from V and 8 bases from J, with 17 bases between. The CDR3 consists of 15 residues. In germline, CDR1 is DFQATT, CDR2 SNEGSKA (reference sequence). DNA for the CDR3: TGCAGTGCTAGAGAGGAGTCAGGGAAGAGGGACATTCAGTACTTC. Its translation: CSAREESGKRDIQYF.

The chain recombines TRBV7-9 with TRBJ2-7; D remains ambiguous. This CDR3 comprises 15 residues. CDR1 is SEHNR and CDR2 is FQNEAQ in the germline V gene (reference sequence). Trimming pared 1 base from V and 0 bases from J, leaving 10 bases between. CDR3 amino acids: CASSLDGLPSYEQYF. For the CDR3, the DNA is TGTGCCAGCAGCTTAGATGGGCTTCCCTCCTACGAGCAGTACTTC.